The source of this T cell receptor (beta chain) is a study of blood T cell repertoires in COVID-19. Trimming took 2 bases from V and 0 from J, leaving 8 bases between them. CDR1 is MDHEN and CDR2 is SYDVKM in the germline V gene. This CDR3 has 15 residues. Clones were read by immunoSEQ multiplex PCR, and TCRdb kept only the in-frame ones, dropping some. This sample yields around 330,000 clones, of which around 85% are seen a single time; under 2% belongs to the top ten. This clonotype originated in a woman aged 25 to 39 who had been exposed to COVID-19. The sample comprised PBMCs or T cells enriched from blood (not recorded which). The V and J genes are TRBV28 and TRBJ1-3; a possible D gene is TRBD1 (5 bases). The CDR3 protein is CASSLRGSSGNTIYF. CDR3 sequence (DNA): TGTGCCAGCAGTTTAAGGGGAAGCTCTGGAAACACCATATATTTT. Looking up the rest from reference TRBV28 and TRBJ1-3 gives the full variable domain: DVKVTQSSRYLVKRTGEKVFLECVQDMDHENMFWYRQDPGLGLRLIYFSYDVKMKEKGDIPEGYSVSREKKERFSLILESASTNQTSMYLCASSLRGSSGNTIYFGEGSWLTVV.